This is a list of T cell receptor beta chains from one sample in a study of cytomegalovirus exposure and HLA in healthy donors. TCRdb's copy holds only in-frame clones and misses some; the assay was immunoSEQ multiplex PCR. Of approximately 22,000 clones listed, around 77% are singletons. The sequenced material came from PBMCs. The origin of the receptors is a man aged 60 to 69 in good health and CMV-seronegative. The CDR3 runs from the conserved cysteine through the conserved F or W. Fields, in order: J gene, D gene, clone size, V gene, CDR3 DNA, CDR3 protein. D genes are given only for firm matches. Size is stated for part of the rows, as once, few or many counts, or as a class when the clone is expanded.

TRBJ2-3 TRBD1 . TRBV7-2 TGTGCCAGCAGCCCAGGGGGCGGCGCAGATACGCAGTATTTT CASSPGGGADTQYF
TRBJ2-7 . . TRBV18 TGTGCCAGCTCACCACCGTACGGGTTACGGTCCGAGCAGTACTTC CASSPPYGLRSEQYF
TRBJ2-5 TRBD2 . TRBV6-1 TGTGCCAGCAGTGAGACTTCTAGCGGACAAGAGACCCAGTACTTC CASSETSSGQETQYF
TRBJ2-2 . few TRBV7-3 TGTGCCAGCAGCCTGAGTGCGAGGGCCGACACCGGGGAGCTGTTTTTT CASSLSARADTGELFF
TRBJ2-2 . . TRBV21-1 TGTGCCAGCAGCAAGAGGGCTAGCGGGAGGGGGACCGGGGAGCTGTTTTTT CASSKRASGRGTGELFF
TRBJ2-3 . . TRBV4-2 TGTGCCAGCAGCCAAGATCTCGTGACTATGGGCTCCCATACGCAGTATTTT CASSQDLVTMGSHTQYF
TRBJ2-2 TRBD2 once TRBV7-9 TGTGCCAGCAGCACCCAGGGACTAGAGACCGGGGAGCTGTTTTTT CASSTQGLETGELFF
TRBJ1-1 . . TRBV18 TGTGCCAGCTCCCAACGACAGGCTGCGTCTGAGATGAACACTGAAGCTTTCTTT CASSQRQAASEMNTEAFF
TRBJ1-1 . . TRBV14 TGTGCCAGCAGCCAAGTTGGGGGGACTGAAGCTTTCTTT CASSQVGGTEAFF
TRBJ2-7 TRBD1 . TRBV15 TGTGCCACCAGCGACAGGGCCGACTACGAGCAGTACTTC CATSDRADYEQYF
TRBJ2-5 TRBD2 . TRBV2 TGTGCCAGCAGTCTCGTGACTAGCGGGAGGGCCTTGGGGGAGACCCAGTACTTC CASSLVTSGRALGETQYF
TRBJ1-1 TRBD1 . TRBV5-6 TGTGCCAGCAGCTTGGGTCAGGGGGTAGTTATGAACACTGAAGCTTTCTTT CASSLGQGVVMNTEAFF
TRBJ1-5 . . TRBV28 TGTGCCAGCAGTTATCCCCGGGGAAAGGGCCAGCCCCAGCATTTT CASSYPRGKGQPQHF
TRBJ1-3 TRBD1 . TRBV7-9 TGTTCCAGCAGCCCGGGGACAGGGCTTTATGGAAACACCATATATTTT CSSSPGTGLYGNTIYF